This T cell receptor (beta chain) was identified during a study of control samples from healthy donors and cancer patients. Germline-derived CDR1 and CDR2 are MNHEY and SMNVEV (reference sequence). The CDR3 loop spans 15 amino acids. The ends lost 5 bases at V and 6 bases at J; junction bases unmatched: 8. Method: immunoSEQ multiplex PCR; TCRdb's copy keeps in-frame clones and lacks some. Among about 77,000 clones listed, approximately 92% were seen once. Material: blood. The chain is built from TRBV27 and TRBJ2-3, with 10 bases aligning to TRBD1. The sequence came from a woman in her sixties or seventies in good health. The DNA of the CDR3 is TGTGCCAGCAGTCTGGGACAGGGGCGTCGCGATACGCAGTATTTT. Amino acids: CASSLGQGRRDTQYF.